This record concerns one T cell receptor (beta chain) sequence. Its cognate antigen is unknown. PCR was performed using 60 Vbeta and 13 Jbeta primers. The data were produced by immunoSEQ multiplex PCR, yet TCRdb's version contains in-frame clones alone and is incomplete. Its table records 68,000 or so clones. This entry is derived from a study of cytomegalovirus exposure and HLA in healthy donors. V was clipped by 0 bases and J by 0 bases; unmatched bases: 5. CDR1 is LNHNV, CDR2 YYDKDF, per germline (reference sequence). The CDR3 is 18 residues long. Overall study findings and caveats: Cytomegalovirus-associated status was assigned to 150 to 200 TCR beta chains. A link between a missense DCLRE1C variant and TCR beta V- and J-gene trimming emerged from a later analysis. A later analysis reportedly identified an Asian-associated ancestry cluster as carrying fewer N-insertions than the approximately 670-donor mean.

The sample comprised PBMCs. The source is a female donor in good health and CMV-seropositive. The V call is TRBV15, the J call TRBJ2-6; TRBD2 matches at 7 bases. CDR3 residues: CATSRDWTSLSGANVLTF. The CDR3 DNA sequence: TGTGCCACCAGCAGAGATTGGACTAGTCTCTCTGGGGCCAACGTCCTGACTTTC.